These 10 T cell receptor beta chains originate from one sample sequenced in a study of yellow fever vaccine responses in identical twins. From the RT-PCR reads, TCRdb called clonotypes with MiXCR, one entry per CDR3 protein. The data hold 11,000 to 15,000 distinct CDR3 sequences, with about four fifths observed a single time. Specimen: T cells from blood (PBMCs), unsorted or a sorted subset (not recorded which), collected before or after yellow fever vaccination (not recorded which). Every receptor here comes from a woman between 18 and 29 years old who received the yellow fever vaccine.

This clonotype was seen only a few times. The V and J genes are TRBV19 and TRBJ1-5; D uncertain. V was shortened by 1 base and J by 2 bases, with 6 bases between the two germline ends. Germline V gives CDR1 LNHDA, CDR2 SQIVND (reference sequence). The CDR3 extends over 14 amino acids. The CDR3 bases are TGTGCCAGTAGTATAGTCCTGGGCAATCAGCCCCAGCATTTT. Amino acids: CASSIVLGNQPQHF.

Here the CDR3 reads CSVEYPSSRLSGELFF. CDR3 coding DNA: TGCAGCGTTGAGTATCCTTCGTCTAGATTGTCCGGGGAGCTGTTTTTT. V gene TRBV29-1 combines with J gene TRBJ2-2; D gene ambiguous. Germline-derived CDR1 and CDR2 are SQVTM and ANQGSEA. Trimming took off 3 bases at V and 6 bases at J, with 20 bases between the two ends. This CDR3 contains 16 residues.

There are a few counts of this clonotype. The gene calls are TRBV18 and TRBJ2-5; D not certain. Germline CDR1 is KGHSH and CDR2 is LQKENI. The CDR3 extends over 13 amino acids. Deletions cut 2 bases from V and 0 bases from J, with 4 bases between. CDR3 bases: TGTGCCAGCTCACCAGGGAACCAAGAGACCCAGTACTTC. Protein: CASSPGNQETQYF.

This clonotype was recorded a few times. The rearrangement joins TRBV10-3 to TRBJ2-3; the D is unclear. The germline V gene encodes CDR1 ENHRY and CDR2 SYGVKD. The CDR3 is 13 amino acids. The germline V and J ends were trimmed by 2 bases and 6 bases, with 9 bases remaining between them. This CDR3 reads CAISEPRTDTQYF. The CDR3, as DNA: TGTGCCATCAGTGAGCCGAGGACCGATACGCAGTATTTT.

The chain employs TRBV20-1 and TRBJ2-5; D may be TRBD1 or TRBD2 (5 bases each). Germline CDR1 DFQATT, CDR2 SNEGSKA (reference sequence). The CDR3 runs 13 residues. V lost 6 bases, J lost 2 bases, and 13 bases lay in between. This chain's CDR3 is CSANWGFQETQYF. The DNA of the CDR3 is TGCAGTGCCAATTGGGGGTTTCAAGAGACCCAGTACTTC.

This chain joins TRBV3-1 and TRBJ2-2; weak D call: TRBD1 (5 bases). This CDR3 contains 14 residues. Per the germline V gene, CDR1 is LGHDT and CDR2 is YNNKEL (reference sequence). V was cut by 1 base and J by 7 bases, with 10 bases left in between. CDR3 DNA sequence: TGTGCCAGCAGCCAAGGAAATACAGGCGGGGAGCTGTTTTTT. Translation: CASSQGNTGGELFF.

The chain is built from TRBV5-6 and TRBJ1-1; 7 positions agree with TRBD1. This CDR3 contains 14 residues. The V gene end was trimmed by 6 bases and the J gene end by 4 bases; junction bases not matched to a gene: 9. Germline CDR1 SGHDT, CDR2 YYEEEE. DNA for the CDR3: TGTGCCAGCACCGTGACAGGGTGGGGCACTGAAGCTTTCTTT. As protein: CASTVTGWGTEAFF.

V gene TRBV20-1 combines with J gene TRBJ1-2; possibly TRBD1 for D (6 bases). This CDR3 contains 14 residues. The germline V gene encodes CDR1 DFQATT and CDR2 SNEGSKA (reference sequence). Between the trimmed V and J ends, which lost 2 bases and 6 bases, there was a span of 16 bases. CDR3 region: CSARLTGFRNGYTF. For the CDR3, the DNA is TGCAGTGCTAGACTTACAGGGTTTCGGAATGGCTACACCTTC.

V is TRBV11-3 and J is TRBJ1-5; 11 bases line up with TRBD1. Trimming removed 3 bases from V and 1 base from J; junction bases left unmatched: 5. CDR3 length: 17 residues. Germline-derived CDR1 and CDR2 are SGHNT and YENEEA. CDR3 residues: CASSFGQGATSNQPQHF. As DNA, the CDR3 is TGTGCCAGCAGCTTCGGACAGGGGGCCACCAGCAATCAGCCCCAGCATTTT.

The rearrangement links TRBV29-1 to TRBJ2-3; D not resolved. Trimming pared 6 bases from V and 2 bases from J, leaving 9 bases between. CDR1 is SQVTM and CDR2 is ANQGSEA in the germline V gene. The CDR3 is made up of 12 amino acids. CDR3 protein: CSVGLNTDTQYF. CDR3 nucleotide sequence: TGCAGCGTGGGCCTAAACACAGATACGCAGTATTTT.